These 5 T cell receptor beta chains were all obtained from the same sample, sequenced in a study of graft-versus-host responses after intestinal transplantation. Sequencing was performed with immunoSEQ multiplex PCR; in TCRdb, only in-frame clones are kept and a portion is missing. The sample has approximately 11,000 clones, approximately 33% seen once. The sequences come from alloreactive CD4+ T cells from a mixed lymphocyte reaction culture, collected before transplantation. Subset specified: CFSE-low proliferating T cells sorted from roughly 6-day pre-transplant mixed lymphocyte reaction (GvH or HvG direction). All receptors derive from a human patient who was an organ donor for intestinal transplantation.

This clone was recorded a few times. This sequence joins TRBV4-2 and TRBJ1-1, with TRBD1 identical over 7 bases. The CDR3 has 15 residues. Trimming took 3 bases from V and 2 from J; bases not matched to a gene: 6. Per the germline V gene, CDR1 is LGHNA and CDR2 is YNFKEQ. The CDR3 DNA follows: TGTGCCAGCAGCCATGCCGACAGGGATAACACTGAAGCTTTCTTT. It translates to CASSHADRDNTEAFF.

V usage is TRBV4-3 and J usage is TRBJ1-1; possibly TRBD1 for D (5 bases). The CDR3 extends over 15 amino acids. Germline V lookup: CDR1 LGHNA, CDR2 YSLEER. Trimming took off 1 base at V and 0 bases at J, with 9 bases between the two ends. CDR3 nucleotide sequence: TGCGCCAGCAGCCAAGTCGACAGACTGAACACTGAAGCTTTCTTT. It codes for CASSQVDRLNTEAFF.

The chain has TRBV7-6 and TRBJ1-5; 10 nucleotides match TRBD1. CDR1 and CDR2 from the germline V gene are SGHVS and FNYEAQ. V shed 4 bases and J 5 bases; nucleotides not matched to a gene: 2. CDR3 size: 14 residues. The CDR3 loop is CASSYGQGDQPQHF. In DNA, the CDR3 is TGTGCCAGCAGCTACGGACAGGGGGATCAGCCCCAGCATTTT. Full variable domain (outside the CDR3, taken from reference TRBV7-6 and TRBJ1-5): GAGVSQSPRYKVTKRGQDVALRCDPISGHVSLYWYRQALGQGPEFLTYFNYEAQQDKSGLPNDRFSAERPEGSISTLTIQRTEQRDSAMYRCASSYGQGDQPQHFGDGTRLSIL.

This chain connects TRBV18 to TRBJ1-5, with 10 bases that match TRBD1. The V and J ends lost 4 bases and 4 bases, in that order; junction bases with no gene match: 7. Per the germline V gene, CDR1 is KGHSH and CDR2 is LQKENI. This CDR3 comprises 16 residues. In DNA form, the CDR3 reads TGTGCCAGCTCACACGGGACAGGGGATACTAATCAGCCCCAGCATTTT. This gives the protein CASSHGTGDTNQPQHF.

The V call is TRBV7-2, the J call TRBJ2-7; tentative D call: TRBD2 (5 bases). V lost 5 bases and J 4 bases, leaving 18 bases between the germline ends. Germline CDR1 SGHTA, CDR2 FQGNSA. CDR3 length: 15 residues. CDR3 nucleotides: TGTGCCAGCAGCAAACAGCCGACTACTAGTTACGAGCAGTACTTC. It is translated as CASSKQPTTSYEQYF.